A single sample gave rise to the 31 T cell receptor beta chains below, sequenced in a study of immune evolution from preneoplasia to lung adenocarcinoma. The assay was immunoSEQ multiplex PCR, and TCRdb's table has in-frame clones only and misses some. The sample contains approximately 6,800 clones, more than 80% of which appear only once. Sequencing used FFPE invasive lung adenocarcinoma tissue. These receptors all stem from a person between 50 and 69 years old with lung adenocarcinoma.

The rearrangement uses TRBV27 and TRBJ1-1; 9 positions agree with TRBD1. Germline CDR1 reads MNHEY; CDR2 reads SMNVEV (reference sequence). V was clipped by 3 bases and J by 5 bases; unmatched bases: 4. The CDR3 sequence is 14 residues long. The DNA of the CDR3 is TGTGCCAGCAGTTTGGACAGGGGTCGGACTGAAGCTTTCTTT. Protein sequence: CASSLDRGRTEAFF.

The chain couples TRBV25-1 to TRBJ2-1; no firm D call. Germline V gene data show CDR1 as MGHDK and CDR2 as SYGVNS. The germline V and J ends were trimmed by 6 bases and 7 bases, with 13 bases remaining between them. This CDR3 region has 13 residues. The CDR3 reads CASRPHESNEQFF. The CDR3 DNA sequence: TGTGCCAGCAGGCCTCATGAGTCGAATGAGCAGTTCTTC.

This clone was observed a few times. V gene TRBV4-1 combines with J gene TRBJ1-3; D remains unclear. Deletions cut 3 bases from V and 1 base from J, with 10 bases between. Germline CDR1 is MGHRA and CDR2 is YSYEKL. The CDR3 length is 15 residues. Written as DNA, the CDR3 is TGCGCCAGCAGCCAGGAAGAGAGGTCTGGAAACACCATATATTTT. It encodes CASSQEERSGNTIYF.

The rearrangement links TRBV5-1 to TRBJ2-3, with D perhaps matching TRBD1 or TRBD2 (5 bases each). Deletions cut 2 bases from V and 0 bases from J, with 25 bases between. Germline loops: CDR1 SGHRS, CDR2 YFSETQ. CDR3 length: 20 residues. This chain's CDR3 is CASSFRGPGRLVSSTDTQYF. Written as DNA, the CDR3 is TGCGCCAGCAGCTTCCGAGGTCCGGGACGTCTTGTTTCTAGCACAGATACGCAGTATTTT.

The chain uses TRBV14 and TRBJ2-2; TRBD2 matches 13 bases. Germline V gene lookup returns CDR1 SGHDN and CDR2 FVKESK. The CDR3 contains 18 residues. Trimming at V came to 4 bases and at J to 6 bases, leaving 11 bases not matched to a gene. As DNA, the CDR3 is TGTGCCAGCAGCCTACTAGCGGGAGGGCCTGTTGGGGCCGGGGAGCTGTTTTTT. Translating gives CASSLLAGGPVGAGELFF. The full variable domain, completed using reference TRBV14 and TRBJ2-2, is EAGVTQFPSHSVIEKGQTVTLRCDPISGHDNLYWYRRVMGKEIKFLLHFVKESKQDESGMPNNRFLAERTGGTYSTLKVQPAELEDSGVYFCASSLLAGGPVGAGELFFGEGSRLTVL.

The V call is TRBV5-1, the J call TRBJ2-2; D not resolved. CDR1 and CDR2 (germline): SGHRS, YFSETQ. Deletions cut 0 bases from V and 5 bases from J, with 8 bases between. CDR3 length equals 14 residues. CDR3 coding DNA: TGCGCCAGCAGCTTGGAGGTAGAGACCGGGGAGCTGTTTTTT. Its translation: CASSLEVETGELFF.

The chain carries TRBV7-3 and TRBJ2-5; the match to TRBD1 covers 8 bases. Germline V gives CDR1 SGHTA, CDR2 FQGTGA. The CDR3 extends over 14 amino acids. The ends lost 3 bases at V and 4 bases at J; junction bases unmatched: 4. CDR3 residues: CASSLAGGGETQYF. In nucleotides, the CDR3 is TGTGCCAGCAGCTTGGCAGGGGGCGGAGAGACCCAGTACTTC.

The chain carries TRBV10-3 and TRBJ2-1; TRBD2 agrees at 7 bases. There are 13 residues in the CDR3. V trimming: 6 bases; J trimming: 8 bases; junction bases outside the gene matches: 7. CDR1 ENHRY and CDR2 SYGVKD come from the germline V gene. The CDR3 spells CAIRKREVDEQFF. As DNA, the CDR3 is TGTGCCATCAGGAAGCGGGAAGTGGATGAGCAGTTCTTC.

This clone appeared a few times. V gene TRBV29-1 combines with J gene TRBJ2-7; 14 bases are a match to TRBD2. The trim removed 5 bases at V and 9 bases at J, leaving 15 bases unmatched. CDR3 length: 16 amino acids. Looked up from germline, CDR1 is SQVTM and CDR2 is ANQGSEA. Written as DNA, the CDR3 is TGCAGCGTTCTCATCGAAGGACTAGCGGGGGGTTGGGTGCAGTACTTC. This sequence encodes CSVLIEGLAGGWVQYF.

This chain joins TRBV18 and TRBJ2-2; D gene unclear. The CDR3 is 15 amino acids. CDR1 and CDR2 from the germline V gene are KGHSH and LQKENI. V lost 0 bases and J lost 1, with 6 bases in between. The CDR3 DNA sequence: TGTGCCAGCTCACCACCTTGGGGGAACACCGGGGAGCTGTTTTTT. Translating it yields CASSPPWGNTGELFF.

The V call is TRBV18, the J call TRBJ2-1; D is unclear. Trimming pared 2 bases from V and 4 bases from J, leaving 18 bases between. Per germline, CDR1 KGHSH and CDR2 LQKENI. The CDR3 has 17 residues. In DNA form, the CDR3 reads TGTGCCAGCTCACCAAAGGACCCCAGGCTCGGGTACAATGAGCAGTTCTTC. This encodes CASSPKDPRLGYNEQFF.

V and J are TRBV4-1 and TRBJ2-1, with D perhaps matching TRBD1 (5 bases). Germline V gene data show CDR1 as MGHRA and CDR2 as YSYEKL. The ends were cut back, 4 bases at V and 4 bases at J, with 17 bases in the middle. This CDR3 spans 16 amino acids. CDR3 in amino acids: CASSRHLSGHYNEQFF. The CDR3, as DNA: TGCGCCAGCAGCCGGCATCTTTCTGGACATTACAATGAGCAGTTCTTC.

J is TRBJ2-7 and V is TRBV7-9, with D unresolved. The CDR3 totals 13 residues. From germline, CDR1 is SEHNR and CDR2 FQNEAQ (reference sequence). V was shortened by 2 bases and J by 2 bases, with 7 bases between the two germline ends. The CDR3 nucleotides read TGTGCCAGCAGCTTAAACTTCCCCTACGAGCAGTACTTC. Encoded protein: CASSLNFPYEQYF.

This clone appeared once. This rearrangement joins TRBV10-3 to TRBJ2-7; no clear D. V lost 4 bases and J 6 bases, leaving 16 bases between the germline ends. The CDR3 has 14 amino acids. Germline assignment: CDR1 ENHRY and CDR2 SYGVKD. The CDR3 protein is CAISGLNTGREQYF. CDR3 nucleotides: TGTGCCATCAGTGGTCTTAACACCGGTCGCGAGCAGTACTTC.

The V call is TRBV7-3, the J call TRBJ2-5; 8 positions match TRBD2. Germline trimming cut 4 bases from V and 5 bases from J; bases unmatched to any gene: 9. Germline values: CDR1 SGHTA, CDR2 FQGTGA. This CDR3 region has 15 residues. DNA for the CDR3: TGTGCCAGCAGCTCACAAGCGGGAGAGGGTGAGACCCAGTACTTC. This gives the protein CASSSQAGEGETQYF.

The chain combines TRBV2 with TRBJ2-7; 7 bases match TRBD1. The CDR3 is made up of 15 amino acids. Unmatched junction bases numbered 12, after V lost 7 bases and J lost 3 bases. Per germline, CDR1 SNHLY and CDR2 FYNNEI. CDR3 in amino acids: CASMRFGRQGYEQYF. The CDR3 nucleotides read TGTGCCAGCATGAGATTTGGCCGACAGGGCTACGAGCAGTACTTC. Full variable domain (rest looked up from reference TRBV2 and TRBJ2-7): EPEVTQTPSHQVTQMGQEVILRCVPISNHLYFYWYRQILGQKVEFLVSFYNNEISEKSEIFDDQFSVERPDGSNFTLKIRSTKLEDSAMYFCASMRFGRQGYEQYFGPGTRLTVT.

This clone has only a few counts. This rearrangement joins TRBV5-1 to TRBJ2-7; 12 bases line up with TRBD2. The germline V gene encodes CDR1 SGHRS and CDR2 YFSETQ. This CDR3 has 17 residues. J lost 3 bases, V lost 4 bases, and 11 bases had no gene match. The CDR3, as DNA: TGCGCCAGCAGCCCGGGACTAGCGGGCTTGACCGACTACGAGCAGTACTTC. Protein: CASSPGLAGLTDYEQYF.

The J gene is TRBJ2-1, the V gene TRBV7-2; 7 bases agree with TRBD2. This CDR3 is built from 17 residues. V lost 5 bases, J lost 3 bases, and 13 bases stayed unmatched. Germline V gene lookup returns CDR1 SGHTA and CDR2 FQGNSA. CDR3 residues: CASSPYGAGAGYNEQFF. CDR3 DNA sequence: TGTGCCAGCAGCCCCTATGGGGCGGGAGCAGGCTACAATGAGCAGTTCTTC.

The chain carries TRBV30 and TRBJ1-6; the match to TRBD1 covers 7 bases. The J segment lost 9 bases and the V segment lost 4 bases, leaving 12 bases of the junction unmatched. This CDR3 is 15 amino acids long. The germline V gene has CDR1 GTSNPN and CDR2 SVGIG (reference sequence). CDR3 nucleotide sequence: TGTGCCTGGAACCGACAGGGACGTTCGGGTTCACCCCTCCACTTT. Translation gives CAWNRQGRSGSPLHF. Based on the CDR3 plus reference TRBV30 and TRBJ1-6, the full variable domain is SQTIHQWPATLVQPVGSPLSLECTVEGTSNPNLYWYRQAAGRGLQLLFYSVGIGQISSEVPQNLSASRPQDRQFILSSKKLLLSDSGFYLCAWNRQGRSGSPLHFGNGTRLTVT.

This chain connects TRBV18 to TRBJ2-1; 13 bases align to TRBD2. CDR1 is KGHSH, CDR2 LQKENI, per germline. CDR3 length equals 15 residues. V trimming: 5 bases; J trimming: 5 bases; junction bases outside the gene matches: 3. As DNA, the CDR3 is TGTGCCAGCTCAGAACTAGCGGGAGGGAACAATGAGCAGTTCTTC. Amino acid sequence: CASSELAGGNNEQFF. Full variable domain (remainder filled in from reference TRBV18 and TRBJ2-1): NAGVMQNPRHLVRRRGQEARLRCSPMKGHSHVYWYRQLPEEGLKFMVYLQKENIIDESGMPKERFSAEFPKEGPSILRIQQVVRGDSAAYFCASSELAGGNNEQFFGPGTRLTVL.

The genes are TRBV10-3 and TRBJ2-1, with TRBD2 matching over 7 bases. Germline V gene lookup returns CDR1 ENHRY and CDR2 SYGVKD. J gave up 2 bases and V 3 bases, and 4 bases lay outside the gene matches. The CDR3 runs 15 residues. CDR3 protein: CAISESGEAYNEQFF. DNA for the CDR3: TGTGCCATCAGTGAAAGCGGGGAGGCCTACAATGAGCAGTTCTTC.

For the CDR3, the DNA is TGTGCCAGCAGTCGACGTCCGGGCGGGAGGGCCCTGGGAAAGACCCAGTACTTC. Amino acids: CASSRRPGGRALGKTQYF. This chain links TRBV28 with TRBJ2-5; 9 bases fit TRBD2. Germline trimming cut 5 bases from V and 6 bases from J; bases unmatched to any gene: 19. The germline V gene encodes CDR1 MDHEN and CDR2 SYDVKM. The CDR3 extends over 18 amino acids.

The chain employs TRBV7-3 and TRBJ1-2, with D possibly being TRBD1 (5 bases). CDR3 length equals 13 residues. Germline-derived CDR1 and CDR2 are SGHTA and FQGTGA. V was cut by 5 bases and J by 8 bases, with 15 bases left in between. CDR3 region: CASSQQVGIGYTF. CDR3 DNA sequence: TGTGCCAGCAGCCAACAGGTGGGGATCGGCTACACCTTC.

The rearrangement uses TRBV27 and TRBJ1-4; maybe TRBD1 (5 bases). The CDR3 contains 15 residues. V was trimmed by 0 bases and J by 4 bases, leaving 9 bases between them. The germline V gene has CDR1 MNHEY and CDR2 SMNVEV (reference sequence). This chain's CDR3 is CASSLSGGVNEKLFF. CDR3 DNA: TGTGCCAGCAGTTTATCGGGAGGGGTTAATGAAAAACTGTTTTTT.

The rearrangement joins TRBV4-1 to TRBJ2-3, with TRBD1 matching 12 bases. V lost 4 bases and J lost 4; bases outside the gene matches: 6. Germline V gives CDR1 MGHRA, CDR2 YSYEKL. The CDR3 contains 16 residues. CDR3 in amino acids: CASSRGQGADSDTQYF. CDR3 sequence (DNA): TGCGCCAGCAGCCGGGGACAGGGGGCGGATTCAGATACGCAGTATTTT.

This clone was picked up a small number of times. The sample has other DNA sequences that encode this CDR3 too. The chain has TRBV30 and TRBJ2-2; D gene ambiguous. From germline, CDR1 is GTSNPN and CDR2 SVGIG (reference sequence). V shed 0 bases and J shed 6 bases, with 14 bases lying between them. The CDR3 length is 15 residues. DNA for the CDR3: TGTGCCTGGAGTGTGCTCGAACGTATGGCCGGGGAGCTGTTTTTT. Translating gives CAWSVLERMAGELFF.

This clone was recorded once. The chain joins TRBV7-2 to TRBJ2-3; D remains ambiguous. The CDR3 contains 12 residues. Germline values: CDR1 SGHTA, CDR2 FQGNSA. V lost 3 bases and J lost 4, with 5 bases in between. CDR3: CASSLIADTQYF. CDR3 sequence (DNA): TGTGCCAGCAGCTTGATAGCAGATACGCAGTATTTT.

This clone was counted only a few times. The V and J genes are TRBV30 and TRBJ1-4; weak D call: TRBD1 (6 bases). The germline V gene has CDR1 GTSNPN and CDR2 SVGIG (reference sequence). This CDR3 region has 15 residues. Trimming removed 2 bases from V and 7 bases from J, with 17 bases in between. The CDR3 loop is CAWSPAGGVIEKLFF. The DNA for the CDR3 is TGTGCCTGGAGTCCTGCGGGGGGCGTTATTGAAAAACTGTTTTTT. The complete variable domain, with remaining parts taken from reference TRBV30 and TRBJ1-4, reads SQTIHQWPATLVQPVGSPLSLECTVEGTSNPNLYWYRQAAGRGLQLLFYSVGIGQISSEVPQNLSASRPQDRQFILSSKKLLLSDSGFYLCAWSPAGGVIEKLFFGSGTQLSVL.

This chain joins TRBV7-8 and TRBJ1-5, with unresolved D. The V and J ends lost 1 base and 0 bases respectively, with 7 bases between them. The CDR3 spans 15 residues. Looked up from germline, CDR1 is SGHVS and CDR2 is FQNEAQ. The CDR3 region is CASSLERISNQPQHF. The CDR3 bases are TGTGCCAGCAGCTTAGAACGGATTAGCAATCAGCCCCAGCATTTT.

This CDR3 is CASSLPGTGGGSGRSSYEQYF. CDR3 nucleotide sequence: TGTGCCAGCAGCTTGCCCGGGACAGGGGGCGGTAGCGGGAGGTCCTCCTACGAGCAGTACTTC. The chain couples TRBV28 to TRBJ2-7; TRBD1 matches 12 bases. The CDR3 is 21 amino acids. Germline CDR1 is MDHEN and CDR2 is SYDVKM. V shed 6 bases, J shed 0 bases, and the junction held 21 bases outside the gene matches.

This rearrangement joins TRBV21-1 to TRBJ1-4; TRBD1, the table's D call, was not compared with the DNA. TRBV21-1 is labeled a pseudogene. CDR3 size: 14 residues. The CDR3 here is CASSKEGGGEKLFF. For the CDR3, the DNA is TGTGCCAGCAGCAAAGAAGGGGGTGGAGAAAAACTGTTTTTT.